The clone carrying this TCR beta chain appeared many times. The CDR3 consists of 12 residues. The V end lost 4 bases, the J end lost 5 bases, and 9 bases lay between the germline ends. Germline V lookup: CDR1 SGDLS, CDR2 YYNGEE. TCRdb fed the 5' RACE reads into MiXCR, producing one record per CDR3 protein. The table records some 32,000 distinct CDR3 sequences, 10% of them present only once. The data derive from a study of spatial heterogeneity in lung cancer. The time point was: blood at routine non-recurrence follow-up after resection. The V call is TRBV9, the J call TRBJ1-1; D is undetermined. The clonotype originates from a female donor with early-stage non-small cell lung cancer. The material sequenced was PBMCs, taken at follow-up. This chain's CDR3 is CASSPFGTEAFF. CDR3 DNA: TGTGCCAGCAGCCCCTTTGGGACTGAAGCTTTCTTT.